This is a list of T cell receptor beta chains from one sample in a study of blood T cells in healthy people across ages. TCRdb passed the 5' RACE reads through MiXCR, listing each CDR3 protein once. The repertoire includes around 2 million distinct CDR3 sequences, approximately 40% of them detected once, and roughly 23% sits in the top ten. Source material: blood. Receptors originate from a human donor in good health. CDR3s include the opening cysteine and the closing phenylalanine or tryptophan. A D gene is named only where the DNA matches it firmly. Size is omitted from some rows. Given values are once, few, many or a class for expanded clones.

.	.	TRBV28	TRBJ2-7	TGTGCCAGCAGTTTAGTGAGGAACCATGATTCCTACGAGCAGTACTTC	CASSLVRNHDSYEQYF
few	.	TRBV3-1	TRBJ1-2	TGTGCCAGCAGCCAAGAGGCCAGATCCTATGGCTACACCTTC	CASSQEARSYGYTF
.	.	TRBV7-7	TRBJ2-3	TGTGCCAGCAGCCCCCTTGGGCGCACAGATACGCAGTATTTT	CASSPLGRTDTQYF
many	.	TRBV20-1	TRBJ2-7	TGCAGTGCTAGAAGTGACGATGACTACGAGCAGTACTTC	CSARSDDDYEQYF
few	.	TRBV6-1	TRBJ2-6	TGTGCCAGCACCTTAAACAGGGCCCCCTCTGGGGCCAACGTCCTGACTTTC	CASTLNRAPSGANVLTF
.	TRBD1	TRBV7-9	TRBJ2-7	TGTGCCAGCAGCCTCAAGGGACAGGGTGGCTACGAGCAGTACTTC	CASSLKGQGGYEQYF
.	.	TRBV13	TRBJ2-5	TGTGCCAGCAGCCTCACAGGGGGAGGGAAAGAGACCCAGTACTTC	CASSLTGGGKETQYF
.	TRBD1	TRBV6-2/TRBV6-3	TRBJ1-5	TGTGCCAGCAGGACGGACAGGGTACGCAATCAGCCCCAGCATTTT	CASRTDRVRNQPQHF
.	.	TRBV13	TRBJ2-4	TGTGCCAGCAGCTCTAGCAAAAACATTCAGTACTTC	CASSSSKNIQYF
.	.	TRBV12-3/TRBV12-4	TRBJ2-7	TGTGCCAGCAGCAACCTCGTGGACCCCACGGAGGAGCAGTACTTC	CASSNLVDPTEEQYF
.	TRBD1	TRBV20-1	TRBJ2-1	TGCAGTGCTAGGTCGGGACAGTTACGCTCCTACAATGAGCAGTTCTTC	CSARSGQLRSYNEQFF
once	.	TRBV11-3	TRBJ1-1	TGTGCCAGCAGCCCACCGACTGAGTTGGGCACTGAAGCTTTCTTT	CASSPPTELGTEAFF
.	.	TRBV7-2	TRBJ1-1	TGTGCCAGCAGTATCTACAGGGACACTGAAGCTTTCTTT	CASSIYRDTEAFF
.	.	TRBV7-3	TRBJ1-2	TGTGCCAGCAGCTTAAGTGAGACGACAAATGGCTACACCTTC	CASSLSETTNGYTF
.	.	TRBV7-2	TRBJ2-4	TGTGCCAGCAGCCCCAATGGCTTCCAAAACATTCAGTACTTC	CASSPNGFQNIQYF
few	.	TRBV7-9	TRBJ1-1	TGTGCCAGCAGCTCCGGGACGGGAATCATGAACACTGAAGCTTTCTTT	CASSSGTGIMNTEAFF
.	.	TRBV4-3	TRBJ2-7	TGCGCCAGCAGCCTGTCCGGGACGGGGGTTCACGAGCAGTACTTC	CASSLSGTGVHEQYF
few	.	TRBV12-3/TRBV12-4	TRBJ2-5	TGTGCCAGCAGTTTTGGGGACGGATTCCAAGAGACCCAGTACTTC	CASSFGDGFQETQYF
.	TRBD1	TRBV6-5	TRBJ1-5	TGTGCCAGCCGAAGACAGGGTGGTAGTCAGCCCCAGCATTTT	CASRRQGGSQPQHF
once	.	TRBV29-1	TRBJ1-2	TGCAGCGTTGAAGGCGGGATCGCTTATGGCTACACCTTC	CSVEGGIAYGYTF
.	TRBD2	TRBV12-3/TRBV12-4	TRBJ2-1	TGTGCCAGCAGCGAGCGGGGGGTACTCAATGAGCAGTTCTTC	CASSERGVLNEQFF
many	.	TRBV18	TRBJ2-3	TGTGCCAGCTCACTCCCCGAAGATACGCAGTATTTT	CASSLPEDTQYF
.	TRBD1	TRBV6-2/TRBV6-3	TRBJ1-2	TGTGCCAGCAGTTCGGACAGGTTTCTGGGCTACACCTTC	CASSSDRFLGYTF
.	TRBD1	TRBV28	TRBJ2-7	TGTGCCAGTTACCCAGGGGGCTCCTACGAGCAGTACTTC	CASYPGGSYEQYF
.	.	TRBV4-3	TRBJ2-3	TGCGCCAGCAGCCAAGATCTGAGGGGCGGCTGGGAGGATACGCAGTATTTT	CASSQDLRGGWEDTQYF
.	.	TRBV12-3/TRBV12-4	TRBJ1-1	TGTGCCAGCAGTTTTGGGGACCAAGCTTTCTTT	CASSFGDQAFF
.	TRBD1	TRBV29-1	TRBJ2-7	TGCAGCGTTGAAGACCCCGGGGTACCGACAGGGAGCTCCTACGAGCAGTACTTC	CSVEDPGVPTGSSYEQYF
many	.	TRBV2	TRBJ1-1	TGTGCCAGCAGTGAAGCAAGGGGCACTGAAGCTTTCTTT	CASSEARGTEAFF
few	TRBD2	TRBV4-3	TRBJ2-3	TGCGCCAGCAGCCAAGGCGGGGGGAACACAGATACGCAGTATTTT	CASSQGGGNTDTQYF
once	TRBD2	TRBV4-3	TRBJ2-1	TGCGCCAGCAGCCAAGATGAGACTAGCGGGGAGTACAATGAGCAGTTCTTC	CASSQDETSGEYNEQFF
.	.	TRBV6-5	TRBJ2-7	TGTGCCAGCAGGATGGCAGCCTTTAGCTCCTACGAGCAGTACTTC	CASRMAAFSSYEQYF
.	TRBD1	TRBV7-2	TRBJ1-1	TGTGCCGGCAGCCTGACAGGGCGAGCTTTCTTT	CAGSLTGRAFF
.	.	TRBV29-1	TRBJ1-1	TGCAGCGTGATGACACAGTTCTCGGGGACTGAAGCTTTCTTT	CSVMTQFSGTEAFF
.	.	TRBV28	TRBJ2-7	TGTGCCAGCAGTTTTGTCGACGAGCAGTACTTC	CASSFVDEQYF
.	.	TRBV3-1	TRBJ1-1	TGTGCCAGCACCCGTCACTGGGGGAAAGTCGACACTGAAGCTTTCTTT	CASTRHWGKVDTEAFF
.	TRBD2	TRBV7-9	TRBJ2-5	TGTGCCAGCAGCCGGGGGGACGGGGACCAAGAGACCCAGTACTTC	CASSRGDGDQETQYF
.	TRBD1	TRBV11-2	TRBJ2-2	TGTGCCAGCAGCTTAGAGACAGGGGTCGTCGCCGGGGAGCGGTTTTTT	CASSLETGVVAGERFF
.	.	TRBV10-3	TRBJ1-1	TGTGCCATCAGTGGCTCCACCGGCACTGAAGCTTTCTTT	CAISGSTGTEAFF
.	.	TRBV15	TRBJ2-1	TGTGCCACCAGCAGTGCCAACCGGGACTGGGGGTTGGTAGAGCAGTTCTTC	CATSSANRDWGLVEQFF
.	.	TRBV24-1	TRBJ2-1	TGTGCCACCAGCCCACTAACAGGGGGACTAAACAATGAGCAGTTCTTC	CATSPLTGGLNNEQFF
few	.	TRBV10-3	TRBJ1-3	TGTGCCATCAGTGACGGCCGGGGAGGCTCTGGAAACACCATATATTTT	CAISDGRGGSGNTIYF
.	TRBD1	TRBV10-3	TRBJ2-2	TGTGCCATCAGCGGGACAGGGTACACCGGGGAGCTGTTTTTT	CAISGTGYTGELFF
few	TRBD1	TRBV5-5	TRBJ2-3	TGTGCCAGCAGCTTGCAGGGGGTGCGCACAGATACGCAGTATTTT	CASSLQGVRTDTQYF
.	TRBD2	TRBV10-3	TRBJ2-2	TGTGCCATCCGAACTAGCGGTGACACCGGGGAGCTGTTTTTT	CAIRTSGDTGELFF
.	TRBD1	TRBV7-2	TRBJ2-7	TGTGCCAGCAGCCCCGGACAGGTACCCTACGAGCAGTACTTC	CASSPGQVPYEQYF
.	.	TRBV3-1	TRBJ2-2	TGTGCCAGCAGCCAAGGGGCGCCCACCGGGGAGCTGTTTTTT	CASSQGAPTGELFF
few	TRBD2	TRBV6-5	TRBJ2-1	TGTGCCAGCAGTTACTCCTCCGGACTAGCGGACTACAATGAGCAGTTCTTC	CASSYSSGLADYNEQFF
.	TRBD1	TRBV14	TRBJ2-7	TGTGCCAGCAGCCAAGACCGAGGGACAGGGACATCCTACGAGCAGTACTTC	CASSQDRGTGTSYEQYF
.	.	TRBV6-5	TRBJ1-5	TGTGCCAGCAGTCCCTCCAGGGTGGATCAGCCCCAGCATTTT	CASSPSRVDQPQHF